The 24 T cell receptor beta chains in this list originate from one sample, sequenced in a study of blood T cell repertoires in COVID-19. Assay used: immunoSEQ multiplex PCR; TCRdb lists only in-frame clones, some missing. The sample comprises under 250,000 clones, roughly four fifths of which are singletons, and less than 3.5% rests with the top ten. The sample taken for sequencing was peripheral blood. These receptor sequences come from a woman between 18 and 30 years old with acute or convalescent COVID-19.

The chain recombines TRBV6-5 with TRBJ2-2; unclear D gene. The CDR3 length is 14 residues. Germline-derived CDR1 and CDR2 are MNHEY and SVGAGI. V lost 2 bases, J lost 5 bases, and 9 bases lay in between. Here the CDR3 DNA reads TGTGCCAGCAGTTACGTAGCTTGGACCGGGGAGCTGTTTTTT. Translation gives CASSYVAWTGELFF.

The chain has TRBV9 and TRBJ2-7; the D is unclear. With 0 bases removed from V and 6 bases from J, the gap between germline ends came to 13 bases. Germline V gene sequence: CDR1 SGDLS, CDR2 YYNGEE. The CDR3 runs to 14 residues. The CDR3 DNA reads as TGTGCCAGCAGCGTAGGTGGAGTCTCGAGCGAGCAGTACTTC. The encoded protein is CASSVGGVSSEQYF.

This clone showed up just once. This chain connects TRBV10-1 to TRBJ2-7; 15 bases are shared with TRBD2. This CDR3 spans 15 amino acids. Per the germline V gene, CDR1 is WNHNN and CDR2 is SYGVQD (reference sequence). Germline trimming cut 3 bases from V and 4 bases from J; bases unmatched to any gene: 1. CDR3 sequence reads: CASSDGTSGRYEQYF. In DNA form, the CDR3 reads TGCGCCAGCAGTGACGGGACTAGCGGGAGGTACGAGCAGTACTTC.

This clone was detected only a few times. The CDR3 sequence is CASSLGLAGELFF. CDR3 DNA sequence: TGCGCCAGCAGCTTGGGACTAGCCGGGGAGCTGTTTTTT. The genes are TRBV5-1 and TRBJ2-2, with D tentatively TRBD2 (6 bases). Per germline, CDR1 SGHRS and CDR2 YFSETQ. This CDR3 region has 13 residues. V gave up 0 bases and J gave up 6 bases, with 6 bases separating them.

The chain carries TRBV3-1 (or the pseudogene TRBV3-2) and TRBJ1-2, with D possibly matching TRBD1 (5 bases). Germline values: CDR1 LGHDT, CDR2 YNNKEL (reference sequence). Between the trimmed V and J ends, which lost 10 bases and 8 bases, there was a span of 14 bases. The CDR3 spans 11 residues. CDR3 loop: CAMTQGGGYTF. Written as DNA, the CDR3 is TGTGCCATGACTCAGGGCGGCGGCTACACCTTC.

The chain couples TRBV12-3 or TRBV12-4 to TRBJ1-1, with 9 bases matching TRBD1. The J segment lost 6 bases and the V segment lost 5 bases, leaving 1 base of the junction unmatched. This CDR3 contains 12 residues. The CDR3 sequence is CASSRQGAEAFF. The CDR3, as DNA: TGTGCCAGCAGTCGACAGGGGGCTGAAGCTTTCTTT.

The chain recombines TRBV7-2 with TRBJ2-7; possible D gene TRBD2, 6 bases. This CDR3 spans 15 amino acids. The germline V gene has CDR1 SGHTA and CDR2 FQGNSA. Trimming left V 1 base short and J 3 bases short, with 13 bases between. The CDR3 coding sequence is TGTGCCAGCAGCTTAGGGGGCGGGACCTTCTACGAGCAGTACTTC. Translation: CASSLGGGTFYEQYF.

The chain combines TRBV27 with TRBJ1-4; 9 bases line up with TRBD1. Germline V gene lookup returns CDR1 MNHEY and CDR2 SMNVEV (reference sequence). Trimming took 6 bases from V and 10 from J; bases not matched to a gene: 12. CDR3 size: 15 residues. The CDR3 reads CASSPTGTGWGKLFF. The CDR3 bases are TGTGCCAGCAGCCCTACCGGGACAGGGTGGGGAAAACTGTTTTTT.

The V call is TRBV28, the J call TRBJ2-4; D gene uncertain. The V end was cut by 4 bases, the J end by 0 bases, with 10 bases between. Germline assignment: CDR1 MDHEN and CDR2 SYDVKM. The CDR3 totals 15 residues. DNA for the CDR3: TGTGCCAGCAGTTCCGCCGACTTAGCCAAAAACATTCAGTACTTC. Its protein product is CASSSADLAKNIQYF.

This sequence joins TRBV28 and TRBJ1-3, with D perhaps TRBD1 (5 bases). Germline-derived CDR1 and CDR2 are MDHEN and SYDVKM. This CDR3 has 15 residues. The ends were cut back, 5 bases at V and 0 bases at J, with 11 bases in the middle. The CDR3 sequence is CASSLDTYSGNTIYF. Here the CDR3 DNA reads TGTGCCAGCAGTCTGGACACTTACTCTGGAAACACCATATATTTT.

This clone appeared a single time. The chain has TRBV9 and TRBJ2-2, with 11 nucleotides matching TRBD2. Per germline, CDR1 SGDLS and CDR2 YYNGEE. J was trimmed by 7 bases and V by 3 bases; bases with no gene match: 14. The CDR3 sequence is 18 residues long. DNA of the CDR3: TGTGCCAGCAGCGGAGGAAGCCGACTAGCGGGGCTTTACGGGGAGCTGTTTTTT. Amino acids: CASSGGSRLAGLYGELFF.

The chain couples TRBV9 to TRBJ2-5; TRBD2 aligns across 10 bases. Trimming took 3 bases from V and 1 from J; bases not matched to a gene: 3. The germline V gene has CDR1 SGDLS and CDR2 YYNGEE. This CDR3 has 15 amino acids. CDR3 residues: CASSGIAGGQETQYF. CDR3 nucleotides: TGTGCCAGCAGCGGAATAGCGGGAGGCCAAGAGACCCAGTACTTC.

This chain links TRBV27 with TRBJ2-7, with 11 bases identical to TRBD1. This CDR3 is 15 amino acids long. Looked up from germline, CDR1 is MNHEY and CDR2 is SMNVEV (reference sequence). Losses at the gene ends were 6 bases for V and 9 bases for J; bases not matched to a gene: 13. CDR3 residues: CASSVRGQGVTPQYF. The DNA of the CDR3 is TGTGCCAGCAGCGTTAGGGGACAGGGGGTAACGCCGCAGTACTTC.

The chain joins TRBV5-1 to TRBJ1-4; D gene uncertain. Germline V gene data show CDR1 as SGHRS and CDR2 as YFSETQ. With 0 bases removed from V and 2 bases from J, the gap between germline ends came to 8 bases. This CDR3 is built from 15 residues. CDR3 residues: CASSLVGQTNEKLFF. Here the CDR3 DNA reads TGCGCCAGCAGCTTGGTTGGTCAGACTAATGAAAAACTGTTTTTT.

This clone was found many times. V and J are TRBV28 and TRBJ1-2, with 10 bases that match TRBD1. This CDR3 spans 17 amino acids. Germline V gene data show CDR1 as MDHEN and CDR2 as SYDVKM. V lost 2 bases, J lost 3 bases, and 9 bases stayed unmatched. CDR3 bases: TGTGCCAGCAGTTTACTCACAAGGACAGGGGGTGACTATGGCTACACCTTC. It codes for CASSLLTRTGGDYGYTF.

The CDR3 DNA reads TGTGCCAGCTCACCGCCGGGACTAGCGGGAGCCGGGGAGCTGTTTTTT. It translates to CASSPPGLAGAGELFF. This sequence joins TRBV18 and TRBJ2-2; TRBD2 aligns across 14 bases. Losses at the gene ends were 3 bases for V and 6 bases for J; bases not matched to a gene: 3. The CDR3 covers 16 residues. Germline assignment: CDR1 KGHSH and CDR2 LQKENI.

The chain carries TRBV9 and TRBJ2-2; D uncertain. The germline V gene encodes CDR1 SGDLS and CDR2 YYNGEE. V dropped 0 bases and J dropped 7 bases, with 13 bases sitting between them. CDR3 size: 15 residues. In DNA form, the CDR3 reads TGTGCCAGCAGCGTAGGGTCCCTCGGTTTCGGGGAGCTGTTTTTT. Amino acids: CASSVGSLGFGELFF.

J is TRBJ2-1 and V is TRBV11-3, with 10 nucleotides matching TRBD1. Germline V gene data show CDR1 as SGHNT and CDR2 as YENEEA. After removal of 0 bases from V and 1 base from J, the junction contained 9 bases not matched to a gene. CDR3 length: 19 residues. Here the CDR3 reads CASSLDLIGTGDSYNEQFF. The CDR3 nucleotides are TGTGCCAGCAGCTTAGACCTTATCGGGACAGGGGATTCCTACAATGAGCAGTTCTTC.

This clone is judged medium-sized (0.01 to 0.1%). CDR3 residues: CASSPSPGQGFDQPQHF. The CDR3 DNA reads TGTGCCAGCTCACCGAGTCCGGGACAGGGTTTCGATCAGCCCCAGCATTTT. The chain recombines TRBV18 with TRBJ1-5, with 9 bases fitting TRBD1. The CDR3 sequence is 17 residues long. Germline CDR1 is KGHSH and CDR2 is LQKENI. V shed 3 bases and J 5 bases; nucleotides not matched to a gene: 11.

The J gene is TRBJ1-2, the V gene TRBV7-8; D might be TRBD1 (5 bases). The germline CDR1 and CDR2 sequences are SGHVS and FQNEAQ. CDR3 length: 16 amino acids. Trimming pared 5 bases from V and 3 bases from J, leaving 19 bases between. DNA for the CDR3: TGTGCCAGCAGCGCGGGACCCCGGGGGTCCGACTATGGCTACACCTTC. Translation: CASSAGPRGSDYGYTF.

The chain has TRBV6-5 and TRBJ1-1; maybe TRBD1 (6 bases). CDR1 MNHEY and CDR2 SVGAGI come from the germline V gene. The germline V and J ends were trimmed by 5 bases and 5 bases, with 15 bases remaining between them. CDR3 length: 14 amino acids. The CDR3 reads CASSMGGGGTEAFF. CDR3 nucleotides: TGTGCCAGCAGTATGGGAGGGGGGGGGACTGAAGCTTTCTTT.

J is TRBJ1-2 and V is TRBV30; tentatively, D is TRBD1 (6 bases). Germline V lookup: CDR1 GTSNPN, CDR2 SVGIG (reference sequence). V was cut by 3 bases and J by 4 bases, with 12 bases left in between. The CDR3 runs 13 residues. DNA of the CDR3: TGTGCCTGGAGCCCACAGGGAATCTATGGCTACACCTTC. This encodes CAWSPQGIYGYTF.

This sequence joins TRBV14 and TRBJ1-1, with TRBD1 matching 11 bases. V lost 2 bases to trimming and J lost 5 bases; unmatched junction nucleotides: 7. Germline-derived CDR1 and CDR2 are SGHDN and FVKESK. CDR3 length: 16 amino acids. The CDR3 DNA sequence: TGTGCCAGCAGCCAACGGGACAGGGGGGGATGGACTGAAGCTTTCTTT. Its protein product is CASSQRDRGGWTEAFF.

The chain combines TRBV28 with TRBJ1-2; D perhaps matches TRBD1 (5 bases). The V and J ends lost 6 bases and 4 bases respectively, with 12 bases between them. The CDR3 is 13 amino acids. Per germline, CDR1 MDHEN and CDR2 SYDVKM. CDR3 DNA: TGTGCCAGCAGCTCGACAGTAAGCTATGGCTACACCTTC. Its translation: CASSSTVSYGYTF.